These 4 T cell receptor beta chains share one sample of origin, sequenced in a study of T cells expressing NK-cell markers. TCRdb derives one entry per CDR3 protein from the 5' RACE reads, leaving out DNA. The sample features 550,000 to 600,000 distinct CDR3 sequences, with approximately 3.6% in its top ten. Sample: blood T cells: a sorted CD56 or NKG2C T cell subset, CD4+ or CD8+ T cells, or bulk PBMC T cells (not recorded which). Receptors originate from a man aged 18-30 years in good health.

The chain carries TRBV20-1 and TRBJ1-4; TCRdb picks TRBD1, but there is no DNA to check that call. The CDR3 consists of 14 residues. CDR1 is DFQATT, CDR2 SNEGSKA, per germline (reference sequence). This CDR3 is CSADRDPEGEKLFF.

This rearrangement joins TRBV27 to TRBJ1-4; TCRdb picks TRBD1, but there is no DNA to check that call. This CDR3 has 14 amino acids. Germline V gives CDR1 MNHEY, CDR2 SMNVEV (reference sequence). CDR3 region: CASTSRGPNEKLFF.

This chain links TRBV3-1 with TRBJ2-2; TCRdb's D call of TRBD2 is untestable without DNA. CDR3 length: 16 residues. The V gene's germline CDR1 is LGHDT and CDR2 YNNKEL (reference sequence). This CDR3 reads CASSQIAGDVTGELFF.

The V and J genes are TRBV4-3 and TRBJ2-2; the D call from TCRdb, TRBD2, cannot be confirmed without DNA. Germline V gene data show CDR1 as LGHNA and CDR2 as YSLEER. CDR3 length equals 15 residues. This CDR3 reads CASSQREGWAGELFF.